This T cell receptor (beta chain) was observed in a study of CXCR3-negative and CXCR3-positive naive CD8 T cells (dated by TCRdb to about 2019). Study-level background: About 150 million TRB reads were obtained in total, roughly 1.5 +/- 0.3 million reads per library. The diversity and physicochemical repertoire analyses included about a dozen donors pooled from two independent experiments. The TRBV-TRBJ cluster analysis covered naive subsets from 5 donors and memory cells from 3 donors. General findings and caveats noted by the study authors: Compared with CXCR3-negative naive cells, CXCR3-positive naive cells had TRB CDR3s with higher hydrophobicity (lower Kidera factor 4), lower energy, and higher strength and volume indices. Because CXCR3 expression was partially decreased after cryopreservation, freshly isolated PBMCs were used for most assays. TRBV-TRBJ usage was similar between naive CXCR3-negative and CXCR3-positive cells from the same donor, while memory cells showed distinct patterns. Because surface CD5, which has been linked to self-reactivity in mice, was comparable between naive subsets, TCR interaction strength was also inferred from TRB CDR3 physicochemical properties. Both naive subsets had comparably high repertoire diversity, while memory CD8+ T cells had much lower repertoire diversity.

For every CD8+ T cell subset, under 350,000 cells were flow-sorted straight into RLT lysis buffer, and each subset was sorted in triplicate. To keep memory contaminants out, a stringent definition of naive CD8+ T cells was applied: CD45RO-CCR7+CD27+CD95-. Peripheral blood mononuclear cells were isolated from buffy coats using standard density gradient centrifugation. Naive CXCR3-negative and CXCR3-positive CD8+ T cells were flow-sorted on a FACSAria III. Total RNA was extracted from sorted cells using an RNeasy Mini Kit. The CDR3 runs 14 residues from the cysteine to the phenylalanine. No DNA sequence is on record. CDR1 and CDR2 were assigned from the germline V gene (reference sequence) as SGHKS and YYEKEE. The instrument was a NextSeq 550. The Human TCR Profiling Kit (MiLaboratory) was used to prepare UMI-labeled 5' RACE TRB cDNA libraries. cDNA synthesis used the entire amount of extracted RNA, and PCR amplification then used the entire amount of cDNA produced. The libraries were made side by side, with each library going through the same number of PCR cycles. The original pipeline was this. MIGEC and MiXCR extracted about 48,000 +/- 9,800 unique UMI-labeled TRB cDNA molecules per library, requiring at least two reads per UMI. An average of roughly 40,000 +/- 10,000 functional in-frame TRB CDR3 nucleotide clonotypes without stop codons was found per library. Diversity metrics, including normalized Shannon-Wiener and Chao1, were computed in VDJtools after downsampling to 5000 UMI-labeled TRB molecules per sample. VDJtools was used to calculate clonotype-size-weighted physicochemical properties of the central five CDR3 residues, namely interaction energy, strength, volume and Kidera factor 4. TCRdb reprocessed the reads and lists each CDR3 protein sequence as a single entry, with no DNA. The V and J calls come from TCRdb's annotation, not from the publication. The sample table includes about 50,000 distinct CDR3 sequences. The top ten constitute approximately 0.56% of the sample.

Comments on this clonotype: There is no known antigen for this receptor.

The chain is encoded by TRBV5-5 joined to TRBJ1-2; as DNA is missing, the TRBD1 call by TCRdb cannot be tested. Sequencing was performed on naive CXCR3+ CD8+ T cells from blood. The sample's cell subset or site label, decoded: CD45RO-CCR7+CD27+CD95- naive CD8+ T cells expressing CXCR3 (TNR3+). The receptor comes from a human donor in good health. Some clones in this sample may be carry-over from other donors' samples. The CDR3 region reads CASTGTGPHYGYTF.